This TCR beta chain was identified during a study of molecular identifiers for immune sequencing clone quantification. Across the whole study: Replicate runs used RNA from around 20,000 or 100,000 naive CD8 cells, which was split five ways into aliquots, and four of those aliquots were then sequenced.

This clonotype was recorded a few times. Germline V lookup: CDR1 SGHAT, CDR2 FQNNGV. This CDR3 is built from 17 residues. The ends were cut back, 1 base at V and 1 base at J, with 16 bases in the middle. TCRdb independently ran MiXCR on the PCR reads; one entry per CDR3 protein. The sample has around 480,000 distinct CDR3 sequences; 25% are singletons. The source is a human donor in good health. Some libraries in this study had Jurkat cell RNA spiked in. The chain uses TRBV11-2 and TRBJ2-5; D may be TRBD2 (5 bases). Sequenced: naive CD8+ T cells from blood, with Jurkat cell RNA spiked in. Described subset: FACS-sorted CD8+CD4-CCR7+CD45RA+ naive T cells. The CDR3 loop reads CASSLGMGSIGQETQYF. The CDR3 DNA is TGTGCCAGCAGCTTAGGAATGGGGAGTATTGGCCAAGAGACCCAGTACTTC.